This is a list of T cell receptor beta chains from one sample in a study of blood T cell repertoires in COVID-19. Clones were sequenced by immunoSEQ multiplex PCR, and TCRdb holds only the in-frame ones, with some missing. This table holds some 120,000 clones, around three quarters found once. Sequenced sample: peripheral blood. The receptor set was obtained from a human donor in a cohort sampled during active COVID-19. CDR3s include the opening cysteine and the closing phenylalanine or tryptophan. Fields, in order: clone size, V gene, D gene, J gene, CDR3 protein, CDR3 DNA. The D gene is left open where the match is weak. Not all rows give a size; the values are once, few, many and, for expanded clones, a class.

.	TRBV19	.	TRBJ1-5	CASSAGQPQHF	TGTGCCAGTAGTGCCGGGCAGCCCCAGCATTTT
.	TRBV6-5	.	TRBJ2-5	CASSYFGLQETQYF	TGTGCCAGCAGTTACTTCGGACTCCAAGAGACCCAGTACTTC
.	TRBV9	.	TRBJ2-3	CASSPQRGSGYTQYF	TGTGCCAGCAGCCCACAAAGAGGGTCAGGTTATACGCAGTATTTT
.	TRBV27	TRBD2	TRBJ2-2	CASRVGLAVPGELFF	TGTGCCAGCAGGGTGGGACTAGCGGTTCCCGGGGAGCTGTTTTTT
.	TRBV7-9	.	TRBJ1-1	CASRRQIEAFF	TGTGCCAGCAGGCGACAGATCGAAGCTTTCTTT
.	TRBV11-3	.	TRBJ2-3	CASSHTRSGGTQYF	TGTGCCAGCAGTCACACTAGGTCCGGGGGTACGCAGTATTTT
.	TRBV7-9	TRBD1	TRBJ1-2	CASSSGTGTYGYTF	TGTGCCAGCAGCTCCGGGACAGGGACCTATGGCTACACCTTC
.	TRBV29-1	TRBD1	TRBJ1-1	CSAGTGGWTEAFF	TGCAGCGCCGGGACAGGGGGTTGGACTGAAGCTTTCTTT
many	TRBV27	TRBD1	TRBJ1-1	CASSWTGQTQAFF	TGTGCCAGCAGCTGGACAGGGCAAACCCAAGCTTTCTTT
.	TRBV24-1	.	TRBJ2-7	CATSDPRTEAYEQYF	TGTGCCACCAGTGATCCCCGGACAGAGGCCTACGAGCAGTACTTC
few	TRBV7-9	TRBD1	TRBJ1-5	CASSLGRTGMLQPQHF	TGTGCCAGCAGCTTAGGTCGGACAGGGATGTTGCAGCCCCAGCATTTT
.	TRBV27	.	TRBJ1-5	CASSGRENSNQPQHF	TGTGCCAGCTCGGGGAGGGAAAATAGCAATCAGCCCCAGCATTTT
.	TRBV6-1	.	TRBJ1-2	CASSDRNYGYTF	TGTGCCAGCAGTGACAGGAACTATGGCTACACCTTC
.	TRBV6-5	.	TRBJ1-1	CASSPFLNTEAFF	TGTGCCAGCAGCCCCTTCTTGAACACTGAAGCTTTCTTT
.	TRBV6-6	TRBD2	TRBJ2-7	CASSLTSGYDNYEQYF	TGTGCCAGCAGTCTGACTAGCGGGTATGATAACTACGAGCAGTACTTC
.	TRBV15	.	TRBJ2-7	CATSRDVAGNYEQYF	TGTGCCACCAGCAGAGATGTGGCGGGGAACTACGAGCAGTACTTC
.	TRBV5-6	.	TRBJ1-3	CASTQIGGAKGNTIYF	TGTGCCAGCACTCAGATTGGGGGGGCGAAAGGAAACACCATATATTTT
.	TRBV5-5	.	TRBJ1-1	CASSRPRGEAAEAFF	TGTGCCAGCAGCCGCCCTCGGGGGGAAGCGGCTGAAGCTTTCTTT
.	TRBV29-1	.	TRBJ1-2	CSVGGERVAGYGYTF	TGCAGCGTGGGGGGGGAAAGAGTGGCAGGCTATGGCTACACCTTC